The clone carrying this T cell receptor (beta chain) was found a few times. The antigen is undetermined. Treatment defined: 19 received Ad26.COV2.S at low or high dose, single or two shots; about 5 received placebo; per-sample allocation not given. Collection of the samples took place on day 63 after the first injection of vaccine or placebo. The ends lost 7 bases at V and 5 bases at J; junction bases unmatched: 8. Germline V gene lookup returns CDR1 SNHLY and CDR2 FYNNEI. The CDR3 consists of 14 residues. The data were taken from a study of Ad26.COV2.S vaccination and SARS-CoV-2 variants. At the level of the study: The vaccine Ad26.COV2.S was put into the muscle once, or twice with 56 days between.

Repertoires were generated with immunoSEQ multiplex PCR, while TCRdb's copy carries only in-frame clones and drops some. The data show about 460,000 clones, with 70% to 90% seen just once and 1.7% held by the top ten. Study-wide findings and caveats: Placebo recipients had lower spike-specific TCR breadth than vaccine recipients.

This specimen was peripheral blood, taken in a trial of Ad26.COV2.S vaccine versus placebo. The receptor was derived from a person between 18 and 60 years old who received the Ad26.COV2.S COVID-19 vaccine or a placebo. This sequence joins TRBV2 and TRBJ2-7, with 10 bases matching TRBD2. CDR3 region: CASKRGLAGDEQYF. The CDR3 DNA reads as TGTGCCAGCAAGAGAGGTCTAGCGGGAGACGAGCAGTACTTC.